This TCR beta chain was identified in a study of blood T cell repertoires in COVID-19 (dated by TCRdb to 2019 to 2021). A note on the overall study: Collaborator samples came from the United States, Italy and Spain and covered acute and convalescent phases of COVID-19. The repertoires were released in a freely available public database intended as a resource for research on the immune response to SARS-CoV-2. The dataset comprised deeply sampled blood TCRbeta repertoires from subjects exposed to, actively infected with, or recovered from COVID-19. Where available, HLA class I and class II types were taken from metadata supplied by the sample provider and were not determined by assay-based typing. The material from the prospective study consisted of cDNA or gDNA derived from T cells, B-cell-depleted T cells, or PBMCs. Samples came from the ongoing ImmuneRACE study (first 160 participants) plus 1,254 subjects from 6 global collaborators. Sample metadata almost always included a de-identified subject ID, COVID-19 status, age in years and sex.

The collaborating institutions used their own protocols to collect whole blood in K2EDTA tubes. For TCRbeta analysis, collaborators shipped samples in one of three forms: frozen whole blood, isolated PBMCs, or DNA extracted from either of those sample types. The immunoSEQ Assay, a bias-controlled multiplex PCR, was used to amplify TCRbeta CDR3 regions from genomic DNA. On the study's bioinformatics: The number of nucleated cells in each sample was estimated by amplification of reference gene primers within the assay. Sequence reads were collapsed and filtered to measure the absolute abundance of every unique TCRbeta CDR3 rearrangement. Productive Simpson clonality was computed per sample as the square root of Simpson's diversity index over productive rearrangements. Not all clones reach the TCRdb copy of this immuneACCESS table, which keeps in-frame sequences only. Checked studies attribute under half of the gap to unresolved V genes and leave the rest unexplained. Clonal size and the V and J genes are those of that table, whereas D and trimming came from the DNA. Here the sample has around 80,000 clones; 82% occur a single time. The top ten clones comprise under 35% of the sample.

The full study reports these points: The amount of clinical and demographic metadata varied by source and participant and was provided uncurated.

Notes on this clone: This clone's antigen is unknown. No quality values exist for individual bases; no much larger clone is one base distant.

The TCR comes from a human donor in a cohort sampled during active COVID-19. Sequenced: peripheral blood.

Here is the DNA: TGTGCCAGCAGCCCGGGAGGGTATAGCAATCAGCCCCAGCATTTT. It translates as CASSPGGYSNQPQHF. Here the chain combines TRBV4-2 and TRBJ1-5; no D gene call is confident. V was cut back by 4 bases and J by 0 bases, leaving a gap of 10 bases between them. CDR1 and CDR2 (LGHNA, YNFKEQ) derive from the germline V gene. There are 15 amino acids in the CDR3, from cysteine to phenylalanine inclusive. Only CDR3 DNA remains: 45 bases, in frame from the first base.